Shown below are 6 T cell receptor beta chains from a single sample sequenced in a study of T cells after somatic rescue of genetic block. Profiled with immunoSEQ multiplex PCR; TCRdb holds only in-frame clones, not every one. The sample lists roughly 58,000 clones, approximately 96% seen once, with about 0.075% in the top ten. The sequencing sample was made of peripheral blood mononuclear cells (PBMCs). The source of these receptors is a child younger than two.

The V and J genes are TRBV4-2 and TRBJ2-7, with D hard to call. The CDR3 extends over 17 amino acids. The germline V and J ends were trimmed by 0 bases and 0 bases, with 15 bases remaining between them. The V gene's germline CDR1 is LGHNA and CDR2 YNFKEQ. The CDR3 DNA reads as TGTGCCAGCAGCCAAGATGGTGGCCCGTTTAGCTCCTACGAGCAGTACTTC. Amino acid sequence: CASSQDGGPFSSYEQYF.

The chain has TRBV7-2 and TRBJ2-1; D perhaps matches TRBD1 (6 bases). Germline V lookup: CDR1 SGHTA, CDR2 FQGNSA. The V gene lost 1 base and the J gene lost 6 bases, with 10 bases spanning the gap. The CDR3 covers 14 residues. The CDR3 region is CASSLGTGTNEQFF. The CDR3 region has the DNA TGTGCCAGCAGCTTAGGTACAGGGACCAATGAGCAGTTCTTC.

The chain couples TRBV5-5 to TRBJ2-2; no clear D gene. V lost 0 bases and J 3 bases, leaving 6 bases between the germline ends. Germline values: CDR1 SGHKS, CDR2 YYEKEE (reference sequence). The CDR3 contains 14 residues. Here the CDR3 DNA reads TGTGCCAGCAGCTTGGGACTGTACACCGGGGAGCTGTTTTTT. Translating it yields CASSLGLYTGELFF.

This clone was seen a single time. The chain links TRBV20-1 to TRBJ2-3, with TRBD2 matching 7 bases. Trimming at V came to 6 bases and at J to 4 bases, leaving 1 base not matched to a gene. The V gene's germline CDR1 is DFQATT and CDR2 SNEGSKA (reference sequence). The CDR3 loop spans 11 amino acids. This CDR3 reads CSAGLADTQYF. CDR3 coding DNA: TGCAGTGCCGGACTAGCAGATACGCAGTATTTT.

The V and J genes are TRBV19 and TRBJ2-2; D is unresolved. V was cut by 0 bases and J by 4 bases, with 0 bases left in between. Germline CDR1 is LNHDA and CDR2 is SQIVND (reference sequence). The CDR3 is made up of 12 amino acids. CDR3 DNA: TGTGCCAGTAGTATAGACACCGGGGAGCTGTTTTTT. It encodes CASSIDTGELFF.

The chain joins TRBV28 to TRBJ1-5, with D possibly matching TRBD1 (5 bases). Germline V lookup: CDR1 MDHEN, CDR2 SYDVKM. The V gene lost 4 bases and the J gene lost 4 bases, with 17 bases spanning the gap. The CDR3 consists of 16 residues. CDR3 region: CASSSGRGVGNQPQHF. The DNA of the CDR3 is TGTGCCAGCAGTTCGGGGAGGGGCGTGGGGAATCAGCCCCAGCATTTT.